This T cell receptor beta chain was found in a study of blood T cells in healthy people across ages. Study summary: The capture of about one barcoded beta molecule per two T cells was achieved by template switching.

Then a second PCR, running roughly 6 to 12 cycles, was carried out with a sample-barcoded 5' primer and a J-beta primer mix. A single record per CDR3 protein comes from TCRdb applying MiXCR to the 5' RACE reads. This repertoire shows around 520,000 distinct CDR3 sequences, about 28% found once; its top ten account for roughly 3.5%. Germline V gene sequence: CDR1 DFQATT, CDR2 SNEGSKA (reference sequence). The CDR3 has 14 amino acids. Regarding the study as a whole: Measured against age, TCR beta diversity per million T cells decreased in a roughly linear manner.

For this clonotype: Its antigen remains unknown.

Another study also made use of these data, one on T cells of mothers and their children.

The clonotype comes from a boy aged 2-9 years in good health. The material sequenced was blood. This chain links TRBV20-1 with TRBJ2-7, with 10 nucleotides matching TRBD2. The last part of the DNA fits TRBJ2-5 better; the J call may be wrong. CDR3 nucleotides: TGCAGTGCTATAAGCGGGGGGGGCCAAGAGACCCAGTACTTC. Encoded protein: CSAISGGGQETQYF.